Following are 31 T cell receptor beta chains from one sample sequenced in a study of cytomegalovirus exposure and HLA in healthy donors. Assay used: immunoSEQ multiplex PCR; TCRdb lists only in-frame clones, some missing. The table has around 160,000 clones, less than 95% seen once; the top ten hold approximately 3%. What was sequenced was PBMCs. All receptors derive from a woman aged 18 to 35 in good health and CMV-seropositive.

This sequence joins TRBV11-2 and TRBJ2-2; no clear D. The V gene lost 5 bases and the J gene lost 5 bases, with 12 bases spanning the gap. The germline gives CDR1 SGHAT, CDR2 FQNNGV. CDR3 length: 14 residues. Written as DNA, the CDR3 is TGTGCCAGCAGCCTCGGCAGGAAGACCGGGGAGCTGTTTTTT. Translated: CASSLGRKTGELFF. Full variable domain (rest looked up from reference TRBV11-2 and TRBJ2-2): EAGVAQSPRYKIIEKRQSVAFWCNPISGHATLYWYQQILGQGPKLLIQFQNNGVVDDSQLPKDRFSAERLKGVDSTLKIQPAKLEDSAVYLCASSLGRKTGELFFGEGSRLTVL.

The V call is TRBV18, the J call TRBJ1-1; D gene uncertain. Germline CDR1 and CDR2: KGHSH and LQKENI. Trimming pared 3 bases from V and 0 bases from J, leaving 11 bases between. The CDR3 totals 15 residues. The CDR3 here is CASSPALKLNTEAFF. The CDR3 coding sequence is TGTGCCAGCTCACCGGCCCTCAAATTGAACACTGAAGCTTTCTTT.

The J gene is TRBJ2-3, the V gene TRBV28; 16 bases line up with TRBD2. V lost 6 bases and J lost 0; bases outside the gene matches: 6. The germline gives CDR1 MDHEN, CDR2 SYDVKM. The CDR3 covers 18 residues. The DNA for the CDR3 is TGTGCCAGCAGCCTCGGGACTAGCGGGAGGGAAAGCACAGATACGCAGTATTTT. Translated: CASSLGTSGRESTDTQYF.

J is TRBJ1-1 and V is TRBV10-1, with D unclear. The CDR3 spans 14 residues. The germline V gene encodes CDR1 WNHNN and CDR2 SYGVQD (reference sequence). Deletions cut 0 bases from V and 3 bases from J, with 8 bases between. CDR3 sequence: CASSESMADTEAFF. CDR3 DNA sequence: TGCGCCAGCAGTGAGTCAATGGCGGACACTGAAGCTTTCTTT.

This sequence joins TRBV27 and TRBJ1-5; D might be TRBD1 (6 bases). The CDR3 covers 13 residues. Germline values: CDR1 MNHEY, CDR2 SMNVEV (reference sequence). Trimming left V 2 bases short and J 7 bases short, with 9 bases between. The CDR3, as DNA: TGTGCCAGCAGTTTAAGACAGGAACAGCCCCAGCATTTT. It encodes CASSLRQEQPQHF.

This chain connects TRBV7-2 to TRBJ2-4; 7 bases fit TRBD1. V lost 7 bases and J lost 3; bases outside the gene matches: 6. This CDR3 contains 14 residues. Per germline, CDR1 SGHTA and CDR2 FQGNSA. CDR3 coding DNA: TGTGCCAGCACCCAAGGGGGCTTCAAAAACATTCAGTACTTC. It is translated as CASTQGGFKNIQYF.

This clone was seen a few times. CDR3 amino acids: CASSYPQGAKYEQYF. The DNA for the CDR3 is TGTGCCAGCAGTTATCCCCAGGGGGCAAAATACGAGCAGTACTTC. V gene TRBV28 combines with J gene TRBJ2-7, with 8 bases lining up with TRBD1. The CDR3 runs 15 residues. Germline CDR1 is MDHEN and CDR2 is SYDVKM. J gave up 4 bases and V 4 bases, and 9 bases lay outside the gene matches.

This rearrangement joins TRBV7-2 to TRBJ2-1; TRBD2 agrees at 7 bases. CDR3 length: 17 amino acids. V shed 1 base, J shed 2 bases, and the junction held 8 bases outside the gene matches. CDR1 is SGHTA, CDR2 FQGNSA, per germline. The CDR3 DNA is TGTGCCAGCAGCTTAGTAGCGGGTAGCGGGCCCTACAATGAGCAGTTCTTC. Translated: CASSLVAGSGPYNEQFF.

V usage is TRBV6-5 and J usage is TRBJ1-1, with 7 positions matching TRBD1. Germline lookup yields CDR1 MNHEY and CDR2 SVGAGI. With 0 bases clipped from V and 5 bases from J, the junction kept 6 bases outside the gene matches. The CDR3 loop spans 15 amino acids. CDR3: CASSYSPGGGTEAFF. The CDR3 DNA follows: TGTGCCAGCAGTTACTCGCCAGGGGGAGGTACTGAAGCTTTCTTT.

This clone came up once. The rearrangement uses TRBV4-3 and TRBJ2-5, with 14 bases that match TRBD2. CDR1 and CDR2 (germline): LGHNA, YSLEER. The CDR3 loop spans 15 amino acids. With V trimmed by 5 bases and J by 13 bases, 12 bases remained unmatched. CDR3 residues: CASSIETSGRAPTYF. The DNA of the CDR3 is TGCGCCAGCAGCATCGAGACTAGCGGGAGGGCTCCCACGTACTTC.

V usage is TRBV5-1 and J usage is TRBJ1-2; a weak D match, TRBD1 (5 bases). This CDR3 has 14 residues. CDR1 is SGHRS and CDR2 is YFSETQ in the germline V gene. Trimming removed 3 bases from V and 6 bases from J, with 15 bases in between. The CDR3 is CASSYVDIEHGYTF. In nucleotides, the CDR3 is TGCGCCAGCAGCTACGTGGACATCGAACATGGCTACACCTTC.

This chain joins TRBV30 and TRBJ2-5; 8 bases fit TRBD1. Germline V CDR1 and CDR2: GTSNPN, SVGIG (reference sequence). The V segment lost 5 bases and the J segment 6 bases; nucleotides outside the gene matches: 11. This CDR3 region has 14 residues. The CDR3 spells CAWETPQGAKTQYF. The CDR3 DNA reads as TGTGCCTGGGAGACTCCCCAGGGGGCAAAGACCCAGTACTTC.

This chain joins TRBV5-1 and TRBJ2-5, with 8 bases matching TRBD2. J was trimmed by 1 base and V by 5 bases; bases with no gene match: 4. CDR3 size: 14 residues. Per germline, CDR1 SGHRS and CDR2 YFSETQ. The CDR3 nucleotides read TGCGCCAGCAGGGGCGGGGGGCCCCAAGAGACCCAGTACTTC. Protein product: CASRGGGPQETQYF. Using reference TRBV5-1 and TRBJ2-5 for the parts outside the CDR3, the full variable domain is KAGVTQTPRYLIKTRGQQVTLSCSPISGHRSVSWYQQTPGQGLQFLFEYFSETQRNKGNFPGRFSGRQFSNSRSEMNVSTLELGDSALYLCASRGGGPQETQYFGPGTRLLVL.

V and J are TRBV28 and TRBJ2-1; TRBD1 might be the D (8 bases). V was cut by 6 bases and J by 3 bases, with 15 bases left in between. Germline V lookup: CDR1 MDHEN, CDR2 SYDVKM. The CDR3 has 15 residues. The CDR3 DNA reads TGTGCCAGCAGACTGACAGGGGACTACTACAATGAGCAGTTCTTC. This codes for CASRLTGDYYNEQFF.

This clone was detected only a few times. V is TRBV29-1 and J is TRBJ1-1, with no clear D. The V end lost 1 base, the J end lost 4 bases, and 7 bases lay between the germline ends. The CDR3 runs to 12 residues. Germline loops: CDR1 SQVTM, CDR2 ANQGSEA. Here the CDR3 reads CSVEGGITEAFF. As DNA, the CDR3 is TGCAGCGTTGAAGGAGGGATCACTGAAGCTTTCTTT.

This clone appeared once. Written as DNA, the CDR3 is TGTGCCAGCTCACCGAAGACAGGGGGATCTGGAAACACCATATATTTT. It encodes CASSPKTGGSGNTIYF. The chain couples TRBV18 to TRBJ1-3; 9 bases are shared with TRBD1. The CDR3 has 16 residues. The germline CDR1 and CDR2 sequences are KGHSH and LQKENI. After removal of 3 bases from V and 1 base from J, the junction contained 4 bases not matched to a gene.

Of note for this clone: At the DNA level, this CDR3 is encoded by other sequences in the same sample as well. The rearrangement links TRBV5-1 to TRBJ2-3; 8 bases agree with TRBD1. Germline CDR1 and CDR2: SGHRS and YFSETQ. J gave up 3 bases and V 4 bases, and 4 bases lay outside the gene matches. The CDR3 is 14 amino acids. The CDR3 spells CASSLRQGTDTQYF. The CDR3 DNA follows: TGCGCCAGCAGCCTAAGACAGGGGACAGATACGCAGTATTTT.

J is TRBJ2-3 and V is TRBV6-5, with D hard to call. The germline V and J ends were trimmed by 0 bases and 6 bases, with 10 bases remaining between them. Germline CDR1 MNHEY, CDR2 SVGAGI. The CDR3 covers 14 residues. CDR3 loop: CASSYSNLQDTQYF. CDR3 nucleotides: TGTGCCAGCAGTTACTCAAACCTTCAGGATACGCAGTATTTT.

The chain uses TRBV2 and TRBJ1-4, with 10 bases identical to TRBD1. V lost 4 bases to trimming and J lost 8 bases; unmatched junction nucleotides: 13. There are 17 residues in the CDR3. CDR1 is SNHLY and CDR2 is FYNNEI in the germline V gene. The CDR3 loop is CASSGNRRDRGFEKLFF. DNA of the CDR3: TGTGCCAGCAGTGGGAACCGCCGGGACAGGGGTTTCGAAAAACTGTTTTTT.

The genes are TRBV11-2 and TRBJ1-2; D might be TRBD1 (5 bases). The CDR3 consists of 15 residues. The V gene lost 2 bases and the J gene lost 5 bases, with 15 bases spanning the gap. In germline, CDR1 is SGHAT, CDR2 FQNNGV. The CDR3: CASSLSQGRGYGYTF. Written as DNA, the CDR3 is TGTGCCAGCAGCTTAAGCCAGGGAAGAGGATATGGCTACACCTTC.

The chain has TRBV6-1 and TRBJ2-7; tentatively, D is TRBD2 (6 bases). V dropped 5 bases and J dropped 2 bases, with 13 bases sitting between them. Per germline, CDR1 MNHNS and CDR2 SASEGT. The CDR3 sequence is 14 residues long. CDR3 in amino acids: CASSSAAGAYEQYF. The CDR3 nucleotides read TGTGCCAGCAGTTCTGCAGCGGGTGCCTACGAGCAGTACTTC.

CDR3 sequence: CASRPAGPEAFF. The DNA for the CDR3 is TGTGCCAGCAGGCCTGCAGGGCCCGAAGCTTTCTTT. The rearrangement joins TRBV7-6 to TRBJ1-1; tentatively, D is TRBD1 (5 bases). The CDR3 loop spans 12 amino acids. CDR1 and CDR2 (germline): SGHVS, FNYEAQ. Deletions cut 6 bases from V and 8 bases from J, with 13 bases between. The full variable domain, its missing parts supplied by reference TRBV7-6 and TRBJ1-1, is GAGVSQSPRYKVTKRGQDVALRCDPISGHVSLYWYRQALGQGPEFLTYFNYEAQQDKSGLPNDRFSAERPEGSISTLTIQRTEQRDSAMYRCASRPAGPEAFFGQGTRLTVV.

This clone came up once. The rearrangement uses TRBV4-1 and TRBJ2-4, with D perhaps matching TRBD2 (6 bases). Deletions cut 2 bases from V and 0 bases from J, with 14 bases between. Looked up from germline, CDR1 is MGHRA and CDR2 is YSYEKL. The CDR3 contains 17 residues. Here the CDR3 reads CASSQPTTGVAKNIQYF. DNA for the CDR3: TGCGCCAGCAGCCAACCCACAACGGGGGTAGCCAAAAACATTCAGTACTTC.

The rearrangement links TRBV7-9 to TRBJ2-7; 11 positions match TRBD2. CDR1 and CDR2 (germline): SEHNR, FQNEAQ (reference sequence). The CDR3 extends over 16 amino acids. Germline trimming cut 5 bases from V and 0 bases from J; bases unmatched to any gene: 6. The CDR3 is CASSVGLADTSYEQYF. CDR3 bases: TGTGCCAGCAGCGTGGGACTAGCGGATACCTCCTACGAGCAGTACTTC.

The genes are TRBV7-9 and TRBJ1-3; D uncertain. The CDR3 is 14 residues long. In germline, CDR1 is SEHNR, CDR2 FQNEAQ (reference sequence). V lost 1 base and J 2 bases, leaving 6 bases between the germline ends. CDR3 protein: CASSLGGTGNTIYF. The DNA of the CDR3 is TGTGCCAGCAGCTTAGGAGGGACTGGAAACACCATATATTTT. Drawing the rest from reference TRBV7-9 and TRBJ1-3, the complete variable domain is DTGVSQNPRHKITKRGQNVTFRCDPISEHNRLYWYRQTLGQGPEFLTYFQNEAQLEKSRLLSDRFSAERPKGSFSTLEIQRTEQGDSAMYLCASSLGGTGNTIYFGEGSWLTVV.

This clone was seen a few times. The V and J genes are TRBV7-2 and TRBJ1-2, with 9 bases lining up with TRBD1. The length of the CDR3 is 15 residues. The V gene end was trimmed by 5 bases and the J gene end by 5 bases; junction bases not matched to a gene: 9. Germline V gene data show CDR1 as SGHTA and CDR2 as FQGNSA. In DNA, the CDR3 is TGTGCCAGCAGCCATCGGGGACAGGGACTTTATGGCTACACCTTC. Translating gives CASSHRGQGLYGYTF.

The rearrangement links TRBV28 to TRBJ1-1; no firm D call. Germline-derived CDR1 and CDR2 are MDHEN and SYDVKM. Trimming took off 5 bases at V and 1 base at J, with 14 bases between the two ends. The CDR3 consists of 15 residues. Here the CDR3 reads CASSRPNRQNTEAFF. CDR3 bases: TGTGCCAGCAGTCGCCCCAACCGACAGAACACTGAAGCTTTCTTT.

The rearrangement uses TRBV9 and TRBJ2-3; 11 positions agree with TRBD2. The ends lost 5 bases at V and 4 bases at J; junction bases unmatched: 9. The germline V gene has CDR1 SGDLS and CDR2 YYNGEE. There are 16 residues in the CDR3. Here the CDR3 reads CASRETTSGVSDTQYF. The CDR3 coding sequence is TGTGCCAGCAGAGAAACGACTAGCGGGGTCTCAGATACGCAGTATTTT.

The genes are TRBV6-4 and TRBJ1-2; possibly TRBD1 for D (6 bases). Deletions cut 0 bases from V and 0 bases from J, with 23 bases between. The CDR3 has 20 amino acids. Germline values: CDR1 MRHNA, CDR2 SNTAGT. Here the CDR3 reads CASSDSRAPGVPLPNYGYTF. The CDR3 coding sequence is TGTGCCAGCAGTGACTCGAGAGCCCCAGGGGTTCCCCTGCCTAACTATGGCTACACCTTC.

The J gene is TRBJ2-3, the V gene TRBV6-4; 12 nucleotides match TRBD2. V trimming: 6 bases; J trimming: 6 bases; junction bases outside the gene matches: 10. The CDR3 extends over 16 amino acids. Looked up from germline, CDR1 is MRHNA and CDR2 is SNTAGT. The CDR3 bases are TGTGCCAGCAGGTTTCTAGCGGGAGGGCCGAGGGATACGCAGTATTTT. It encodes CASRFLAGGPRDTQYF.

This chain connects TRBV6-1 to TRBJ1-1, with 10 bases aligning to TRBD1. This CDR3 region has 17 residues. Unmatched junction bases numbered 9, after V lost 1 base and J lost 4 bases. Germline lookup yields CDR1 MNHNS and CDR2 SASEGT. The CDR3 bases are TGTGCCAGCAGTGAAGAAAGGGGGGGACAGGGGATCACTGAAGCTTTCTTT. Translating it yields CASSEERGGQGITEAFF.